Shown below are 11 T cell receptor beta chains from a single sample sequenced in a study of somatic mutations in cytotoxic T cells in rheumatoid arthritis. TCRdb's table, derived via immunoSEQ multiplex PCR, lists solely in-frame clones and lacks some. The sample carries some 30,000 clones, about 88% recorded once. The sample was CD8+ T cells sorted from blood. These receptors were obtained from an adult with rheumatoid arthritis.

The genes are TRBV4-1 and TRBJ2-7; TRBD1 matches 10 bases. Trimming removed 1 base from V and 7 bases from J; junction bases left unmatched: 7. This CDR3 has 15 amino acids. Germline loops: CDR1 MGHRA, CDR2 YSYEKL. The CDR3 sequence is CASSQGQGASWEQYF. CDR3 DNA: TGCGCCAGCAGCCAAGGACAGGGGGCATCGTGGGAGCAGTACTTC.

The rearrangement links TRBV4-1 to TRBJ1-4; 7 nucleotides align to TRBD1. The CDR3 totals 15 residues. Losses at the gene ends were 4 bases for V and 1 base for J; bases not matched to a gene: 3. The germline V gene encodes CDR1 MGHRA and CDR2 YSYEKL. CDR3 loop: CASSLRQGTNEKLFF. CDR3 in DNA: TGCGCCAGCAGCCTTCGACAGGGAACTAATGAAAAACTGTTTTTT.

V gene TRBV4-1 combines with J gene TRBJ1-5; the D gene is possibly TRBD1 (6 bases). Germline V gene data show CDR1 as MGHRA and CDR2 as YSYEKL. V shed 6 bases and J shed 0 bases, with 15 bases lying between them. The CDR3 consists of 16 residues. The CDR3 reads CASSSLWGASNQPQHF. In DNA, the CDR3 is TGCGCCAGCAGTTCTCTCTGGGGGGCTAGCAATCAGCCCCAGCATTTT.

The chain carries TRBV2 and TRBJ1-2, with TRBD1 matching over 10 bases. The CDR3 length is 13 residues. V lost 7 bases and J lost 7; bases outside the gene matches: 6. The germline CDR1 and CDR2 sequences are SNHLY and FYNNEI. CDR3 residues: CASTTGGLSGYTF. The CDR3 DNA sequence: TGTGCCAGCACGACAGGGGGCTTAAGTGGCTACACCTTC.

The CDR3 loop reads CASRGQSYEQYF. The CDR3 DNA sequence: TGTGCCAGCAGGGGACAGTCCTACGAGCAGTACTTC. The chain joins TRBV2 to TRBJ2-7; 7 nucleotides align to TRBD1. Per the germline V gene, CDR1 is SNHLY and CDR2 is FYNNEI. V gave up 6 bases and J gave up 1 base; unmatched junction bases: 0. The CDR3 has 12 amino acids.

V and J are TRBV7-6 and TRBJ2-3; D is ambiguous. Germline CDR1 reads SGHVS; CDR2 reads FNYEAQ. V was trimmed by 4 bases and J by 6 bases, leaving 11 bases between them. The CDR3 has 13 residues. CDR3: CASSSGPEDTQYF. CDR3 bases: TGTGCCAGCAGCTCCGGACCGGAGGATACGCAGTATTTT. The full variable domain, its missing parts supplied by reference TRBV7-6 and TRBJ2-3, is GAGVSQSPRYKVTKRGQDVALRCDPISGHVSLYWYRQALGQGPEFLTYFNYEAQQDKSGLPNDRFSAERPEGSISTLTIQRTEQRDSAMYRCASSSGPEDTQYFGPGTRLTVL.

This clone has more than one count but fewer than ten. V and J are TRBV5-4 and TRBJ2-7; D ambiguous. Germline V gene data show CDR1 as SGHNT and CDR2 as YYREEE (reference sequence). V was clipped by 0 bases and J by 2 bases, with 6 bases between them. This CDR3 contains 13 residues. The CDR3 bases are TGTGCCAGCAGCTTGGGCAGTACCTACGAGCAGTACTTC. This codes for CASSLGSTYEQYF.

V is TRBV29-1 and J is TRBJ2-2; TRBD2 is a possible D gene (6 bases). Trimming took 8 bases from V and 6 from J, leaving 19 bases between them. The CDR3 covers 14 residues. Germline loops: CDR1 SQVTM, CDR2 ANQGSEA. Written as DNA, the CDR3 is TGCAGCTACTTCCCTGCAGGAGGGGCCGGGGAGCTGTTTTTT. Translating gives CSYFPAGGAGELFF.

CDR3 in DNA: TGTGCCAGCAGCTTCTCGGGGGGGATGAACACTGAAGCTTTCTTT. This sequence encodes CASSFSGGMNTEAFF. The chain joins TRBV11-2 to TRBJ1-1; a possible D gene is TRBD1 (5 bases). This CDR3 region has 15 residues. CDR1 is SGHAT, CDR2 FQNNGV, per germline. The V and J ends lost 3 bases and 0 bases respectively, with 11 bases between them.

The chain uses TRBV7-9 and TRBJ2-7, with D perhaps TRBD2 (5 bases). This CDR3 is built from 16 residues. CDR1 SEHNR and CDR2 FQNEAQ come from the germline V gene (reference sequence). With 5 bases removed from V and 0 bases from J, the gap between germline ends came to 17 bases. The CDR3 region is CASSPPLGLFSYEQYF. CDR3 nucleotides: TGTGCCAGCAGCCCGCCCCTTGGACTTTTCTCCTACGAGCAGTACTTC. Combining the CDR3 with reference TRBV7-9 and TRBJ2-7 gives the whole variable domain DTGVSQNPRHKITKRGQNVTFRCDPISEHNRLYWYRQTLGQGPEFLTYFQNEAQLEKSRLLSDRFSAERPKGSFSTLEIQRTEQGDSAMYLCASSPPLGLFSYEQYFGPGTRLTVT.

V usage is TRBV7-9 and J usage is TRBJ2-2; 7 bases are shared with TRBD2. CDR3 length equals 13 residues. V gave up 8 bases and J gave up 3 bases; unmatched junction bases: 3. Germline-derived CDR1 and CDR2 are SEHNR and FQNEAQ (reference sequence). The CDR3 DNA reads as TGTGCCAGCTCTAGCGGTTACACCGGGGAGCTGTTTTTT. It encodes CASSSGYTGELFF.